These 31 T cell receptor beta chains originate from one sample sequenced in a study of response to subunit inactivated influenza vaccine. Each CDR3 protein is one row after TCRdb ran MiXCR on the RT-PCR reads. Among around 580,000 distinct CDR3 sequences listed, 14% were seen once. Source: PBMCs from blood, taken 11 to 12 days after vaccination. Every receptor here comes from a middle-aged man who received an inactivated influenza vaccine.

This clonotype has a handful of counts. The chain employs TRBV18 and TRBJ2-2, with no clear D. The V gene lost 0 bases and the J gene lost 4 bases, with 12 bases spanning the gap. Germline V CDR1 and CDR2: KGHSH, LQKENI. This CDR3 is 16 amino acids long. CDR3 DNA: TGTGCCAGCTCACCACCAATGGGGTCGAGCACCGGGGAGCTGTTTTTT. It is translated as CASSPPMGSSTGELFF.

In this sample, this clonotype turned up a few times. The J gene is TRBJ2-3, the V gene TRBV6-2 or TRBV6-3; 10 bases map to TRBD2. V lost 5 bases to trimming and J lost 3 bases; unmatched junction nucleotides: 5. Looked up from germline, CDR1 is MNHEY and CDR2 is SVGEGT. The CDR3 has 15 amino acids. CDR3 DNA: TGTGCCAGCAGTCAACTAGCGGGGTTAACAGATACGCAGTATTTT. Its translation is CASSQLAGLTDTQYF.

In this sample, this clonotype turned up a few times. The chain is built from TRBV28 and TRBJ2-3; the D gene is possibly TRBD1 (6 bases). Per the germline V gene, CDR1 is MDHEN and CDR2 is SYDVKM. This CDR3 is built from 16 residues. Trimming stripped 4 bases from V and 2 bases from J, with 16 bases between. The CDR3 DNA sequence: TGTGCCAGCAGTTCCGAGGACAGTATCTACACAGATACGCAGTATTTT. The encoded protein is CASSSEDSIYTDTQYF.

This chain joins TRBV19 and TRBJ2-7; 7 bases map to TRBD1. The ends lost 6 bases at V and 7 bases at J; junction bases unmatched: 12. Germline V gene lookup returns CDR1 LNHDA and CDR2 SQIVND (reference sequence). This CDR3 has 14 amino acids. The chain's CDR3 is CASRVKGATGEQYF. Written as DNA, the CDR3 is TGTGCCAGTAGAGTTAAGGGGGCGACGGGGGAGCAGTACTTC.

This clonotype came up a few times. The chain recombines TRBV29-1 with TRBJ2-1; either TRBD1 or TRBD2 may supply D (5 bases each). V lost 4 bases, J lost 6 bases, and 16 bases lay in between. The CDR3 runs 14 residues. From germline, CDR1 is SQVTM and CDR2 ANQGSEA. The CDR3 sequence: CSVVWEWGLNEQFF. DNA of the CDR3: TGCAGCGTTGTATGGGAGTGGGGCCTCAATGAGCAGTTCTTC.

The gene calls are TRBV29-1 and TRBJ1-1, with unresolved D. V was clipped by 5 bases and J by 0 bases, with 10 bases between them. Germline lookup yields CDR1 SQVTM and CDR2 ANQGSEA. The CDR3 is made up of 13 amino acids. The CDR3 is CSVIREMNTEAFF. The CDR3 DNA sequence: TGCAGCGTTATCCGGGAGATGAACACTGAAGCTTTCTTT.

This clonotype appeared many times. V usage is TRBV5-1 and J usage is TRBJ1-1; TRBD1 might be the D (5 bases). Germline V lookup: CDR1 SGHRS, CDR2 YFSETQ. The ends were cut back, 3 bases at V and 2 bases at J, with 17 bases in the middle. There are 16 residues in the CDR3. CDR3: CASSSIPSGPNTEAFF. The CDR3 DNA reads TGCGCCAGCAGCTCGATCCCGTCGGGACCAAACACTGAAGCTTTCTTT. The whole variable domain, remainder taken from reference TRBV5-1 and TRBJ1-1, is KAGVTQTPRYLIKTRGQQVTLSCSPISGHRSVSWYQQTPGQGLQFLFEYFSETQRNKGNFPGRFSGRQFSNSRSEMNVSTLELGDSALYLCASSSIPSGPNTEAFFGQGTRLTVV.

CDR3 DNA sequence: TGCAGTGCTAAGGACGGACCGTTTCCTGAAGCTTTCTTT. Protein product: CSAKDGPFPEAFF. The chain recombines TRBV20-1 with TRBJ1-1; D uncertain. Germline CDR1 is DFQATT and CDR2 is SNEGSKA (reference sequence). The CDR3 is 13 amino acids. V dropped 4 bases and J dropped 6 bases, with 15 bases sitting between them.

The chain has TRBV5-5 and TRBJ2-7; 10 bases are a match to TRBD1. Trimming cost V 1 base and J 0 bases; bases outside gene matches: 4. The CDR3 is made up of 16 amino acids. Germline-derived CDR1 and CDR2 are SGHKS and YYEKEE (reference sequence). CDR3 sequence: CASSLRTGGFSYEQYF. The CDR3 DNA follows: TGTGCCAGCAGCTTGCGGACAGGGGGTTTCTCCTACGAGCAGTACTTC.

This clonotype has only a few counts. The chain employs TRBV3-1 and TRBJ2-3; TRBD2 might be the D (7 bases). V was trimmed by 0 bases and J by 9 bases, leaving 10 bases between them. CDR3 length: 13 residues. CDR1 and CDR2 (germline): LGHDT, YNNKEL (reference sequence). CDR3 region: CASSQEGGGTQYF. The DNA for the CDR3 is TGTGCCAGCAGCCAAGAAGGGGGGGGCACGCAGTATTTT.

This clonotype was recorded a few times. V is TRBV12-3 or TRBV12-4 and J is TRBJ1-1, with D possibly being TRBD1 (6 bases). This CDR3 is built from 14 residues. Trimming shortened V by 2 bases and J by 6 bases, and 13 bases separated the two germline ends. The CDR3 sequence: CASSLRGSGAEAFF. Written as DNA, the CDR3 is TGTGCCAGCAGTTTAAGGGGGAGTGGGGCTGAAGCTTTCTTT.

In its sample, this clonotype was seen a few times. The chain has TRBV11-2 and TRBJ2-5, with a possible D match to TRBD2 (5 bases). V lost 5 bases, J lost 5 bases, and 18 bases lay in between. The CDR3 covers 15 residues. Germline V gene sequence: CDR1 SGHAT, CDR2 FQNNGV. The CDR3 region has the DNA TGTGCCAGCAGCCCTCCGAGAGGGTCGATGGAGACCCAGTACTTC. Translation: CASSPPRGSMETQYF.

The table lists this clonotype with a few counts. The chain is built from TRBV4-1 and TRBJ1-6; weak D call: TRBD1 (6 bases). Germline values: CDR1 MGHRA, CDR2 YSYEKL. CDR3 length equals 16 residues. Trimming took 1 base from V and 10 from J, leaving 17 bases between them. CDR3 sequence: CASSQVVSIQGSPLHF. CDR3 sequence (DNA): TGCGCCAGCAGCCAAGTCGTCAGTATACAGGGATCACCCCTCCACTTT.

This clonotype was detected a few times. The chain links TRBV20-1 to TRBJ2-1; maybe TRBD1 (6 bases). V was shortened by 6 bases and J by 1 base, with 22 bases between the two germline ends. CDR3 length equals 17 residues. The V gene's germline CDR1 is DFQATT and CDR2 SNEGSKA (reference sequence). The CDR3 DNA reads TGCAGTGCCCACGGACAGACGACAGGCACATCCTACAATGAGCAGTTCTTC. Amino acids: CSAHGQTTGTSYNEQFF.

This clonotype has only a few counts. The chain is built from TRBV7-9 and TRBJ1-6; 8 bases agree with TRBD1. The CDR3 runs 17 residues. Per the germline V gene, CDR1 is SEHNR and CDR2 is FQNEAQ (reference sequence). The trim removed 5 bases at V and 1 base at J, leaving 7 bases unmatched. The CDR3 DNA is TGTGCCAGCAGCACCGGACAGGGAAGATCCTATAATTCACCCCTCCACTTT. It yields the protein CASSTGQGRSYNSPLHF.

The J gene is TRBJ2-1, the V gene TRBV6-1; 9 bases match TRBD2. V shed 7 bases and J 3 bases; nucleotides not matched to a gene: 7. The CDR3 extends over 15 amino acids. Germline V gene sequence: CDR1 MNHNS, CDR2 SASEGT. The CDR3 DNA sequence: TGTGCCAGCACGCCGACTAGCGGAGTCTACAATGAGCAGTTCTTC. Translation: CASTPTSGVYNEQFF.

This clonotype was detected a few times. The genes are TRBV28 and TRBJ1-2; TRBD1 might be the D (5 bases). This CDR3 spans 15 amino acids. Trimming removed 10 bases at V and 6 bases at J, with 24 bases between. CDR1 and CDR2 from the germline V gene are MDHEN and SYDVKM. The CDR3 is CAIPNGMSQGHGYTF. The CDR3, as DNA: TGTGCCATCCCGAACGGAATGAGTCAGGGCCATGGCTACACCTTC.

As DNA, the CDR3 is TGTGCCTGGGGGACGGGAGGTAACACCGGGGAGCTGTTTTTT. Translating it yields CAWGTGGNTGELFF. The chain employs TRBV30 and TRBJ2-2; TRBD2 agrees at 7 bases. The J segment lost 2 bases and the V segment lost 5 bases, leaving 5 bases of the junction unmatched. Per the germline V gene, CDR1 is GTSNPN and CDR2 is SVGIG (reference sequence). The CDR3 consists of 14 residues.

The chain combines TRBV10-3 with TRBJ2-5, with D possibly TRBD2 on 6 matching bases. V lost 7 bases, J lost 5 bases, and 14 bases lay in between. Per germline, CDR1 ENHRY and CDR2 SYGVKD. CDR3 size: 13 residues. The CDR3 DNA reads TGTGCCATCAAAGGGACTGATGGGGAGACCCAGTACTTC. Translation gives CAIKGTDGETQYF.

This clonotype was picked up a small number of times. The genes are TRBV12-3 or TRBV12-4 and TRBJ1-1, with D possibly being TRBD1 (5 bases). V dropped 6 bases and J dropped 4 bases, with 9 bases sitting between them. The CDR3 has 12 amino acids. The DNA for the CDR3 is TGTGCCAGCAGCACAGGAACCACTGAAGCTTTCTTT. It codes for CASSTGTTEAFF.

Details on this clonotype: This clone may be a read error of a much larger clone one base away. The CDR3 nucleotides are TGCAGCGTTGGAGACAGCACAGATACGAAGTATTTT. Translation gives CSVGDSTDTKYF. This sequence joins TRBV29-1 and TRBJ2-3, with a weak D call TRBD1 (5 bases). The V gene's germline CDR1 is SQVTM and CDR2 ANQGSEA. This CDR3 spans 12 amino acids.

The chain combines TRBV4-2 with TRBJ2-7; 7 bases line up with TRBD2. Germline loops: CDR1 LGHNA, CDR2 YNFKEQ. V shed 1 base, J shed 3 bases, and the junction held 6 bases outside the gene matches. The CDR3 loop spans 15 amino acids. The CDR3 nucleotides are TGTGCCAGCAGCCAAGGTCCCAGGACTAGCTACGAGCAGTACTTC. This codes for CASSQGPRTSYEQYF.

The chain recombines TRBV7-2 with TRBJ2-5; no reliable D call. Germline V gene lookup returns CDR1 SGHTA and CDR2 FQGNSA. V gave up 2 bases and J gave up 0 bases, with 16 bases separating them. The CDR3 runs 17 residues. DNA for the CDR3: TGTGCCAGCAGCTTATGGGTGCCAGCCCCGTACCAAGAGACCCAGTACTTC. This encodes CASSLWVPAPYQETQYF.

A few counts support this clonotype. The chain employs TRBV20-1 and TRBJ2-5; TRBD2 is a possible D gene (6 bases). Germline CDR1 and CDR2: DFQATT and SNEGSKA (reference sequence). CDR3 length equals 13 residues. V lost 1 base to trimming and J lost 3 bases, with 9 bases between them. CDR3 sequence: CSARGPGEETQYF. In DNA, the CDR3 is TGCAGTGCTAGAGGGCCGGGGGAAGAGACCCAGTACTTC.

The rearrangement links TRBV29-1 to TRBJ2-7, with D maybe TRBD1 (6 bases). Trimming shortened V by 4 bases and J by 2 bases, and 12 bases separated the two germline ends. Germline CDR1 reads SQVTM; CDR2 reads ANQGSEA. CDR3 length: 13 residues. DNA of the CDR3: TGCAGCGTTGGTTCCAGGGGACCCTACGAGCAGTACTTC. Translation gives CSVGSRGPYEQYF.

V gene TRBV15 combines with J gene TRBJ2-3; maybe TRBD2 (6 bases). This CDR3 contains 15 residues. The germline V and J ends were trimmed by 3 bases and 4 bases, with 14 bases remaining between them. Germline V lookup: CDR1 LNHNV, CDR2 YYDKDF (reference sequence). CDR3 sequence: CATSRSPEGPDTQYF. The DNA for the CDR3 is TGTGCCACCAGCAGGTCCCCGGAGGGGCCAGATACGCAGTATTTT.

The rearrangement links TRBV18 to TRBJ2-3, with no clear D. With 3 bases removed from V and 1 base from J, the gap between germline ends came to 11 bases. CDR3 length: 15 amino acids. Germline V gives CDR1 KGHSH, CDR2 LQKENI. CDR3 protein: CASSPRQSRTDTQYF. CDR3 DNA: TGTGCCAGCTCACCCCGACAATCACGCACAGATACGCAGTATTTT.

This chain uses TRBV28 with TRBJ2-1; 13 nucleotides align to TRBD2. J lost 3 bases, V lost 6 bases, and 5 bases had no gene match. This CDR3 has 16 residues. Per the germline V gene, CDR1 is MDHEN and CDR2 is SYDVKM. DNA for the CDR3: TGTGCCAGCAGACCGGGGACTAGCGGGATCTACAATGAGCAGTTCTTC. Protein product: CASRPGTSGIYNEQFF.

The chain couples TRBV6-2 or TRBV6-3 to TRBJ1-4, with D perhaps TRBD1 (5 bases). CDR1 is MNHEY and CDR2 is SVGEGT in the germline V gene. Trimming took off 6 bases at V and 5 bases at J, with 13 bases between the two ends. The CDR3 loop spans 14 amino acids. CDR3 region: CASSRTGENEKLFF. The CDR3 region has the DNA TGTGCCAGCAGCCGGACGGGGGAAAATGAAAAACTGTTTTTT.

This clonotype was detected only a few times. The chain employs TRBV5-1 and TRBJ2-7, with TRBD1 identical over 10 bases. The junction had 8 bases not matched to a gene; V was cut back by 4 bases and J by 4 bases. The CDR3 has 15 amino acids. Germline V gene sequence: CDR1 SGHRS, CDR2 YFSETQ. CDR3 DNA: TGCGCCAGCAGCCAAGGACAGGGGGGCCTTTACGAGCAGTACTTC. Protein: CASSQGQGGLYEQYF. Based on the CDR3 plus reference TRBV5-1 and TRBJ2-7, the full variable domain is KAGVTQTPRYLIKTRGQQVTLSCSPISGHRSVSWYQQTPGQGLQFLFEYFSETQRNKGNFPGRFSGRQFSNSRSEMNVSTLELGDSALYLCASSQGQGGLYEQYFGPGTRLTVT.

This clonotype has only a few counts. The chain joins TRBV5-1 to TRBJ2-5; 8 nucleotides align to TRBD2. Looked up from germline, CDR1 is SGHRS and CDR2 is YFSETQ. This CDR3 has 15 amino acids. Germline trimming cut 5 bases from V and 4 bases from J; bases unmatched to any gene: 10. CDR3 sequence (DNA): TGCGCCAGCAGATCCTCCCACGGGGGGGCAGAGACCCAGTACTTC. It is translated as CASRSSHGGAETQYF.